One sample yielded the 11 T cell receptor beta chains listed below, sequenced in a study of regulatory T cells in long-lasting Graves disease. Researchers made TCR beta libraries by using iRepertoire HTBI primers and running Arm-PCR on CDR3 regions. From the multiplex PCR reads, TCRdb called clonotypes with MiXCR, one entry per CDR3 protein. The data show some 600,000 distinct CDR3 sequences, approximately 16% seen once. As for time point: newly diagnosed GD, antithyroid drugs for less than 3 months. RNA extracted from PBMCs served as the sequencing template. A further study also used this sample, focusing on T cells in Graves' hyperthyroidism and ophthalmopathy.

This sample comprised peripheral blood mononuclear cells (PBMCs), obtained at new diagnosis, from a patient treated with antithyroid drugs. These receptors all stem from a man between 18 and 29 years old with Graves disease.

The chain is built from TRBV28 and TRBJ2-7; D perhaps matches TRBD1 (7 bases). The CDR3 is 15 residues long. Trimming took 2 bases from V and 5 from J, leaving 16 bases between them. The germline V gene encodes CDR1 MDHEN and CDR2 SYDVKM. CDR3 loop: CASSLGGQGGHEQYF. In DNA form, the CDR3 reads TGTGCCAGCAGTTTAGGGGGTCAGGGGGGACACGAGCAGTACTTC. Looking up the rest from reference TRBV28 and TRBJ2-7 gives the full variable domain: DVKVTQSSRYLVKRTGEKVFLECVQDMDHENMFWYRQDPGLGLRLIYFSYDVKMKEKGDIPEGYSVSREKKERFSLILESASTNQTSMYLCASSLGGQGGHEQYFGPGTRLTVT.

This clonotype was counted between two and nine times. The chain has TRBV6-1 and TRBJ2-4, with 15 bases identical to TRBD2. Trimming cost V 2 bases and J 13 bases; bases outside gene matches: 12. The CDR3 extends over 17 amino acids. CDR1 is MNHNS and CDR2 is SASEGT in the germline V gene. The CDR3 DNA follows: TGTGCCAGCAGTGAAAGGGCCCCGGGACTAGCGGGAGGTACCCAGTACTTC. As protein: CASSERAPGLAGGTQYF.

This clonotype was found a few times. This sequence joins TRBV3-1 and TRBJ2-2; D might be TRBD2 (5 bases). V lost 0 bases and J 3 bases, leaving 8 bases between the germline ends. Per germline, CDR1 LGHDT and CDR2 YNNKEL (reference sequence). The length of the CDR3 is 15 residues. CDR3 residues: CASSQERGYTGELFF. The CDR3 DNA is TGTGCCAGCAGCCAAGAACGGGGATACACCGGGGAGCTGTTTTTT.

In its sample, this clonotype was seen many times. The rearrangement links TRBV20-1 to TRBJ2-5, with D perhaps matching TRBD1 (5 bases). CDR1 is DFQATT and CDR2 is SNEGSKA in the germline V gene (reference sequence). The CDR3 covers 14 residues. V lost 0 bases and J 5 bases, leaving 13 bases between the germline ends. The CDR3 region is CSARDRSGLETQYF. Here the CDR3 DNA reads TGCAGTGCTAGAGATAGGTCAGGGTTGGAGACCCAGTACTTC.

This clonotype was observed a handful of times. The chain uses TRBV7-9 and TRBJ2-1; 13 positions match TRBD2. CDR3 length: 18 residues. Germline V lookup: CDR1 SEHNR, CDR2 FQNEAQ (reference sequence). The V and J ends lost 5 bases and 1 base, in that order; junction bases with no gene match: 8. Here the CDR3 reads CASSPRRGLAGSYNEQFF. The CDR3 coding sequence is TGTGCCAGCAGCCCCCGGAGGGGACTAGCGGGATCCTACAATGAGCAGTTCTTC.

This clonotype has a count of ten or more. This rearrangement joins TRBV30 to TRBJ2-6, with a tentative D call TRBD2 (5 bases). The germline V and J ends were trimmed by 7 bases and 0 bases, with 10 bases remaining between them. The CDR3 length is 14 residues. Germline V CDR1 and CDR2: GTSNPN, SVGIG (reference sequence). The CDR3 loop reads CASPGSSGANVLTF. CDR3 in DNA: TGTGCCTCCCCGGGAAGCTCTGGGGCCAACGTCCTGACTTTC.

In this sample, this clonotype turned up a few times. Sequence at one end of the junction differs from germline and may be a read error. DNA for the CDR3: TGCGTAGTCAGTGTTACTAACTATGGCTACACCTTC. This translates into CVVSVTNYGYTF. The V gene is TRBV7-9, the J gene TRBJ1-2; D is unresolved. From germline, CDR1 is SEHNR and CDR2 FQNEAQ (reference sequence). There are 12 residues in the CDR3.

This chain connects TRBV6-1 to TRBJ2-7; D assignment may be TRBD1 or TRBD2 (5 bases each). Trimming left V 10 bases short and J 12 bases short, with 28 bases between. Germline values: CDR1 MNHNS, CDR2 SASEGT. CDR3 length equals 14 residues. The CDR3 reads CATLNPEGPLSRYF. CDR3 bases: TGTGCCACCCTAAATCCCGAGGGGCCGCTCTCACGGTACTTC.

The chain has TRBV19 and TRBJ2-1, with D perhaps matching TRBD1 (5 bases). The V and J ends lost 3 bases and 3 bases respectively, with 18 bases between them. The CDR3 extends over 17 amino acids. From germline, CDR1 is LNHDA and CDR2 SQIVND (reference sequence). The CDR3 spells CASSITLGRESYNEQFF. The CDR3 nucleotides are TGTGCCAGTAGTATCACGTTAGGCAGGGAAAGCTACAATGAGCAGTTCTTC.

The genes are TRBV20-1 and TRBJ1-1; D call uncertain. There are 15 residues in the CDR3. Per the germline V gene, CDR1 is DFQATT and CDR2 is SNEGSKA (reference sequence). Trimming shortened V by 8 bases and J by 4 bases, and 23 bases separated the two germline ends. This CDR3 is CSSTRRREGSTEAFF. The DNA of the CDR3 is TGCAGTTCAACCCGGAGGAGGGAGGGATCCACTGAAGCTTTCTTT.

This clonotype has just a few counts. J is TRBJ1-2 and V is TRBV27; D gene unclear. This CDR3 contains 15 residues. Germline V lookup: CDR1 MNHEY, CDR2 SMNVEV (reference sequence). Deletions cut 8 bases from V and 4 bases from J, with 20 bases between. CDR3 sequence: CASASGGFVGYGYTF. As DNA, the CDR3 is TGTGCCAGCGCGTCCGGCGGGTTTGTAGGCTATGGCTACACCTTC.